This T cell receptor beta chain was retrieved from a study of blood T cell repertoires in COVID-19. Across the study: COVID-19 samples, acute and convalescent, were from the United States, Italy and Spain. The analysed material was cDNA or gDNA that came from T cells, B-cell-depleted T cells, or PBMCs.

Trimming removed 10 bases at V and 6 bases at J, with 7 bases between. This CDR3 region has 10 residues. From germline, CDR1 is MDHEN and CDR2 SYDVKM. As processed by the authors: Using reference gene primer amplification, nucleated cell counts were estimated. The data were produced by immunoSEQ multiplex PCR, yet TCRdb's version contains in-frame clones alone and is incomplete. That table gives V, J and clone size, and the DNA gave D and trimming. Of 180,000 or so clones in the sample, around 86% were seen once. The specimen sequenced was peripheral blood. The TCR sequence derives from a man aged 18 to 30 with acute or convalescent COVID-19. This chain joins TRBV28 and TRBJ2-1, with D unresolved. CDR3 region: CATLLNEQFF. In DNA form, the CDR3 reads TGTGCCACCCTCCTCAATGAGCAGTTCTTC.